The sequence of this TCR beta chain was determined in a study of T cell responses to AZD1222 COVID-19 vaccine. Assay used: immunoSEQ multiplex PCR; TCRdb lists only in-frame clones, some missing. Of 150,000 to 160,000 clones in the sample, roughly nine tenths are singletons; the top ten hold 6.9%. Deletions cut 3 bases from V and 6 bases from J, with 11 bases between. Germline values: CDR1 SGHAT, CDR2 FQNNGV. The CDR3 consists of 13 residues. Comments on this clone: Its antigen is still unknown.

Study results and caveats: Mostly white British, mostly female donors; authors suggested clonal diversity may be underestimated. Vaccine-associated CD4 TCRs spanned spike, dominant at 160-218 and 743-854. Baseline antibody screening turned up just six seropositive AZD1222 recipients.

The sample was peripheral blood, taken after recovery from COVID-19. This chain connects TRBV11-2 to TRBJ2-5; D perhaps matches TRBD2 (6 bases). The TCR comes from an adult who had recovered from COVID-19. The CDR3: CASSLGGPQTQYF. The CDR3 coding sequence is TGTGCCAGCAGCTTGGGGGGTCCGCAGACCCAGTACTTC.